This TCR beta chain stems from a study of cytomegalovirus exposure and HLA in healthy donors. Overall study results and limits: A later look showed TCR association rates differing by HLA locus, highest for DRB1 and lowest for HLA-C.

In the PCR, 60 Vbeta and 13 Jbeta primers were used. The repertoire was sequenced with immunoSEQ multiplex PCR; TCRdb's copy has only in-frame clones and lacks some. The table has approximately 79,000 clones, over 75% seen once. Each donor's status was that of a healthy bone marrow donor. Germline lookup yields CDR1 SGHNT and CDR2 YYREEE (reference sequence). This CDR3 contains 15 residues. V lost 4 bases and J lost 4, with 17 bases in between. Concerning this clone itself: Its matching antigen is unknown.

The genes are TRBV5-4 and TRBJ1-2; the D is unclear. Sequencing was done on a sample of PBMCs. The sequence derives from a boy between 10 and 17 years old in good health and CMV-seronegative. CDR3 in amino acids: CASSQLSEATYGYTF. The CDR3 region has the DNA TGTGCCAGCAGCCAGTTAAGTGAGGCGACCTATGGCTACACCTTC.